What follows are 13 T cell receptor beta chains derived from one specimen sequenced in a study of shared clonotypes between healthy human individuals. Produced via immunoSEQ multiplex PCR; TCRdb's table is partial and in-frame only. Of around 750,000 clones listed, under 80% are singletons. Sequencing was done on a sample of memory CD4+ T cells sorted from blood. Specified subset: CD45RA-negative fraction. The receptors here all came from a woman younger than 45 in good health.

The rearrangement joins TRBV6-1 to TRBJ1-2, with D hard to call. Germline V lookup: CDR1 MNHNS, CDR2 SASEGT. The CDR3 has 14 residues. V lost 0 bases to trimming and J lost 5 bases, with 10 bases between them. DNA for the CDR3: TGTGCCAGCAGTGAAGCGGTCGAACTATATGGCTACACCTTC. As protein: CASSEAVELYGYTF.

V usage is TRBV18 and J usage is TRBJ1-5; D possibly corresponds to TRBD1 (5 bases). V lost 6 bases and J 4 bases, leaving 13 bases between the germline ends. From germline, CDR1 is KGHSH and CDR2 LQKENI. The CDR3 covers 14 residues. The chain's CDR3 is CASSGGWGNQPQHF. DNA for the CDR3: TGTGCCAGCTCGGGGGGTTGGGGTAATCAGCCCCAGCATTTT.

The rearrangement joins TRBV20-1 to TRBJ1-4, with no clear D. Trimming removed 3 bases at V and 12 bases at J, with 8 bases between. This CDR3 comprises 10 residues. Germline V gene data show CDR1 as DFQATT and CDR2 as SNEGSKA (reference sequence). The CDR3, as DNA: TGCAGTGCTAGCGGGGAAGAACTGTTTTTT. It specifies CSASGEELFF.

A remark on this clone: The sample carries other DNA sequences with the same CDR3. The DNA for the CDR3 is TGCGCCAGCAGCTTGGGACAGGATAATTCACCCCTCCACTTT. Its protein product is CASSLGQDNSPLHF. The chain recombines TRBV5-1 with TRBJ1-6; tentatively, D is TRBD1 (6 bases). V was pared by 0 bases and J by 5 bases, with 6 bases between. Germline lookup yields CDR1 SGHRS and CDR2 YFSETQ. The CDR3 spans 14 residues.

This chain connects TRBV7-9 to TRBJ2-7, with TRBD2 matching over 12 bases. CDR3 size: 15 residues. V gave up 10 bases and J gave up 7 bases; unmatched junction bases: 14. Germline CDR1 is SEHNR and CDR2 is FQNEAQ (reference sequence). CDR3 DNA: TGTGCCACCCTACCCGGACTAGCGGGATCCGGGGAGCAGTACTTC. It specifies CATLPGLAGSGEQYF.

The chain combines TRBV19 with TRBJ2-1; D gene uncertain. CDR1 and CDR2 from the germline V gene are LNHDA and SQIVND (reference sequence). This CDR3 is built from 16 residues. Between the trimmed V and J ends, which lost 0 bases and 0 bases, there was a span of 9 bases. CDR3 in amino acids: CASSIDGLSSYNEQFF. CDR3 in DNA: TGTGCCAGTAGTATAGACGGCCTGAGCTCCTACAATGAGCAGTTCTTC. The full variable domain, with the rest looked up from reference TRBV19 and TRBJ2-1, is DGGITQSPKYLFRKEGQNVTLSCEQNLNHDAMYWYRQDPGQGLRLIYYSQIVNDFQKGDIAEGYSVSREKKESFPLTVTSAQKNPTAFYLCASSIDGLSSYNEQFFGPGTRLTVL.

CDR3 sequence reads: CASSLLGTGFNEQFF. CDR3 nucleotide sequence: TGTGCCAGCAGCCTCCTCGGGACAGGCTTTAATGAGCAGTTCTTC. The V and J genes are TRBV28 and TRBJ2-1, with TRBD1 matching 8 bases. Germline assignment: CDR1 MDHEN and CDR2 SYDVKM. The CDR3 has 15 residues. The trim removed 6 bases at V and 7 bases at J, leaving 11 bases unmatched.

The chain links TRBV7-9 to TRBJ2-1, with TRBD2 matching 10 bases. Germline V CDR1 and CDR2: SEHNR, FQNEAQ (reference sequence). The V segment lost 0 bases and the J segment 8 bases; nucleotides outside the gene matches: 4. The CDR3 totals 15 residues. As DNA, the CDR3 is TGTGCCAGCAGCTTAGCGCTCGGGACTAGCGATGAGCAGTTCTTC. Protein: CASSLALGTSDEQFF.

V usage is TRBV28 and J usage is TRBJ2-5; D is undetermined. The CDR3 contains 15 residues. From germline, CDR1 is MDHEN and CDR2 SYDVKM. Trimming removed 6 bases at V and 6 bases at J, with 20 bases between. CDR3 in DNA: TGTGCCAGCAGAGAGAGGAAGGGTGGAAAGCAGACCCAGTACTTC. Translating gives CASRERKGGKQTQYF. The variable domain in full, with the rest retrieved from reference TRBV28 and TRBJ2-5, is DVKVTQSSRYLVKRTGEKVFLECVQDMDHENMFWYRQDPGLGLRLIYFSYDVKMKEKGDIPEGYSVSREKKERFSLILESASTNQTSMYLCASRERKGGKQTQYFGPGTRLLVL.

Concerning this clone: Other DNA sequences in this sample translate to the same CDR3. The CDR3 spells CASSERLAGVDEQFF. The CDR3 coding sequence is TGTGCCAGCAGTGAAAGGCTAGCGGGCGTCGATGAGCAGTTCTTC. The chain is built from TRBV2 and TRBJ2-1, with TRBD2 identical over 8 bases. Germline V gene data show CDR1 as SNHLY and CDR2 as FYNNEI. The CDR3 length is 15 residues. After removal of 2 bases from V and 8 bases from J, the junction contained 8 bases not matched to a gene.

This rearrangement joins TRBV28 to TRBJ1-3, with D uncertain. V was cut by 11 bases and J by 4 bases, with 15 bases left in between. This CDR3 spans 13 amino acids. CDR1 is MDHEN, CDR2 SYDVKM, per germline. CDR3 protein: CAASRSGGNTIYF. CDR3 DNA: TGTGCCGCCTCAAGGTCCGGGGGAAACACCATATATTTT.

In nucleotides, the CDR3 is TGCAGCGTTGAACTTGAGCCGGGGTCCAAGAAGACCCAGTACTTC. The encoded protein is CSVELEPGSKKTQYF. V and J are TRBV29-1 and TRBJ2-5, with D maybe TRBD2 (5 bases). The CDR3 extends over 15 amino acids. In germline, CDR1 is SQVTM, CDR2 ANQGSEA. V lost 2 bases, J lost 6 bases, and 19 bases lay in between.

Points on this clone: Other DNA sequences in this specimen translate into the identical CDR3. The rearrangement links TRBV18 to TRBJ1-2; 8 bases agree with TRBD1. Per the germline V gene, CDR1 is KGHSH and CDR2 is LQKENI. The CDR3 is made up of 14 amino acids. The V and J ends lost 6 bases and 4 bases, in that order; junction bases with no gene match: 7. The chain's CDR3 is CASSPGQELYGYTF. Here the CDR3 DNA reads TGTGCCAGCTCCCCGGGACAGGAACTCTATGGCTACACCTTC.